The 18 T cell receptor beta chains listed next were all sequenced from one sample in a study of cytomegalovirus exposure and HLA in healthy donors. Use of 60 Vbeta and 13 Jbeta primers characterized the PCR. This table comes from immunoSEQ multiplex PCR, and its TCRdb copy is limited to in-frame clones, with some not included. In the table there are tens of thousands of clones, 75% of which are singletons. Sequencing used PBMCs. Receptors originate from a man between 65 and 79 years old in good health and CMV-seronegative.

This CDR3 is CASRNGGRDEKLFF. The CDR3 nucleotides read TGTGCCAGCAGAAACGGGGGTCGGGATGAAAAACTGTTTTTT. The J gene is TRBJ1-4, the V gene TRBV28; the D gene is possibly TRBD1 (5 bases). The ends were cut back, 6 bases at V and 6 bases at J, with 14 bases in the middle. The germline CDR1 and CDR2 sequences are MDHEN and SYDVKM. This CDR3 region has 14 residues.

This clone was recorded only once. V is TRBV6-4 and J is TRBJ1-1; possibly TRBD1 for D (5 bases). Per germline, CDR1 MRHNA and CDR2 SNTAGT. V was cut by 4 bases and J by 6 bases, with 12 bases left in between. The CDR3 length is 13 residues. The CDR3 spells CASSVQGGSEAFF. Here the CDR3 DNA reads TGTGCCAGCAGTGTCCAGGGTGGCTCTGAAGCTTTCTTT.

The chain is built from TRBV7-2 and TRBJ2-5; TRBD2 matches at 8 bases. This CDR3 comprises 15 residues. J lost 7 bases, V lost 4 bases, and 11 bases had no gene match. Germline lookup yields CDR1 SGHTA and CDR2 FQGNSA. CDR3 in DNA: TGTGCCAGCAGCTCCCCCAGCGGGGGATGGGGGACCCAGTACTTC. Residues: CASSSPSGGWGTQYF.

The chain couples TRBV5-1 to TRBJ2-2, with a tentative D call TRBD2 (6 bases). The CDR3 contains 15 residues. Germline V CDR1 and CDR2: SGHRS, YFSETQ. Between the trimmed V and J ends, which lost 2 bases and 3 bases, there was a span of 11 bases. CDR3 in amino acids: CASSFGGMDTGELFF. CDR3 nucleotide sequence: TGCGCCAGCAGCTTTGGCGGGATGGACACCGGGGAGCTGTTTTTT.

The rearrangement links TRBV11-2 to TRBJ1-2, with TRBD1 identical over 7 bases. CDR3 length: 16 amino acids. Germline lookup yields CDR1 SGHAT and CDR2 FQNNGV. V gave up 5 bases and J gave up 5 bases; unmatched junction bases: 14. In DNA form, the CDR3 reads TGTGCCAGCAGCCCGCTCCGGGGCAGGGGGTTATATGGCTACACCTTC. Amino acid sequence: CASSPLRGRGLYGYTF.

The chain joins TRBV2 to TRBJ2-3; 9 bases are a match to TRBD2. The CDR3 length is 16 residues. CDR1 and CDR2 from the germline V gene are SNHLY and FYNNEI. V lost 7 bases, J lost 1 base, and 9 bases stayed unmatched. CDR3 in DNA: TGTGCCAGCAAATTATCGACTAGCGGAGGCACAGATACGCAGTATTTT. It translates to CASKLSTSGGTDTQYF.

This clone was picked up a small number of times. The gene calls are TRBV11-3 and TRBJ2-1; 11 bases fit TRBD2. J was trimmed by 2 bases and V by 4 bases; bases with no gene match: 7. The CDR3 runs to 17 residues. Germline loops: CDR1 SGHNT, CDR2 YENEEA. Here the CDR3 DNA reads TGTGCCAGCAGCTCCGGGACTAGCGGAAAGACCTACAATGAGCAGTTCTTC. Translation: CASSSGTSGKTYNEQFF.

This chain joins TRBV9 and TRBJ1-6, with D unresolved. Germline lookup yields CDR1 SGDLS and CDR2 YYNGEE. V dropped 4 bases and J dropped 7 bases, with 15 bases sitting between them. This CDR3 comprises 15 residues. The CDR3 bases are TGTGCCAGCAGCCCCCGGATTGGGAGGAATTCACCCCTCCACTTT. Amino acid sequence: CASSPRIGRNSPLHF.

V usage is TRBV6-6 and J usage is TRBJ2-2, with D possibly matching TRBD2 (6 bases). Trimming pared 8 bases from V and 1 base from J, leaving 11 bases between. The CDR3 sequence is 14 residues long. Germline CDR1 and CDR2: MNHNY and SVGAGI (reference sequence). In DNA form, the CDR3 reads TGTGCCAGCGAAAGCGGGTTGAACACCGGGGAGCTGTTTTTT. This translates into CASESGLNTGELFF.

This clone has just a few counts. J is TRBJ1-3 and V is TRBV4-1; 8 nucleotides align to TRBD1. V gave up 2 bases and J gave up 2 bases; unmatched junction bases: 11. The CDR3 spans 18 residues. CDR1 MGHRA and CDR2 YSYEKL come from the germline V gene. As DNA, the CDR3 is TGCGCCAGCAGCCAACGACAGGGGACCCCAACGCCTGGAAACACCATATATTTT. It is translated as CASSQRQGTPTPGNTIYF.

The CDR3 loop reads CASSLDLETQYF. The CDR3, as DNA: TGTGCCAGCAGCTTAGATCTCGAGACCCAGTACTTC. The chain carries TRBV11-2 and TRBJ2-5, with no clear D. CDR3 length: 12 amino acids. The V end lost 0 bases, the J end lost 5 bases, and 4 bases lay between the germline ends. The V gene's germline CDR1 is SGHAT and CDR2 FQNNGV.

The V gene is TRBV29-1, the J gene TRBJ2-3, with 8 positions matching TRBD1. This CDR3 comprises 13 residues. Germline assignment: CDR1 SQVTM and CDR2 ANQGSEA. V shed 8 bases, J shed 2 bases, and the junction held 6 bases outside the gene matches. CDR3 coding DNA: TGCAGCTCTCGGACAGGGAACACAGATACGCAGTATTTT. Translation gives CSSRTGNTDTQYF.

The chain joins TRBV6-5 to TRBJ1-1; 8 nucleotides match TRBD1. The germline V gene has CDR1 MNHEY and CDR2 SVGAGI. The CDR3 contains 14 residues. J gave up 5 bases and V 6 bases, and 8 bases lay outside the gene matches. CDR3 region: CASSKRDRWTEAFF. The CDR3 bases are TGTGCCAGCAGCAAAAGGGACAGGTGGACTGAAGCTTTCTTT.

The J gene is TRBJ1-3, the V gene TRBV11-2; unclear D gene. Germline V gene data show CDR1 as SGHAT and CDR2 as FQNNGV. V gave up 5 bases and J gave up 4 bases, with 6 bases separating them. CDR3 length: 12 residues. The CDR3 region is CASSLRGNTIYF. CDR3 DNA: TGTGCCAGCAGCCTCAGGGGAAACACCATATATTTT.

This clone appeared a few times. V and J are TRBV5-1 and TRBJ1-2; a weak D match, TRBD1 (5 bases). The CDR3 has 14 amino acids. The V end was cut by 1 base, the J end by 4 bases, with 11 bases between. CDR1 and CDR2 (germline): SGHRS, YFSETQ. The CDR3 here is CASSLRGSSYGYTF. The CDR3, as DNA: TGCGCCAGCAGCTTGAGGGGATCCTCCTATGGCTACACCTTC.

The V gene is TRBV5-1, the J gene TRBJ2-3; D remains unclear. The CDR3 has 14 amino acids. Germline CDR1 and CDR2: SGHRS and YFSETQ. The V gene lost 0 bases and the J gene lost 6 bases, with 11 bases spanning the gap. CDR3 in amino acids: CASSLGRPQDTQYF. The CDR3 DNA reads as TGCGCCAGCAGCTTGGGTCGCCCACAGGATACGCAGTATTTT. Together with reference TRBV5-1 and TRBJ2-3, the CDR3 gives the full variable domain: KAGVTQTPRYLIKTRGQQVTLSCSPISGHRSVSWYQQTPGQGLQFLFEYFSETQRNKGNFPGRFSGRQFSNSRSEMNVSTLELGDSALYLCASSLGRPQDTQYFGPGTRLTVL.

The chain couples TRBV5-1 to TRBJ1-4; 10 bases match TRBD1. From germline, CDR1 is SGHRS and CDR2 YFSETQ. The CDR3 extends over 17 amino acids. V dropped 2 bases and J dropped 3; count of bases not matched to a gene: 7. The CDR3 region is CASSLRTGGFANEKLFF. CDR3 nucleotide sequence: TGCGCCAGCAGCTTAAGGACAGGGGGTTTCGCTAATGAAAAACTGTTTTTT.

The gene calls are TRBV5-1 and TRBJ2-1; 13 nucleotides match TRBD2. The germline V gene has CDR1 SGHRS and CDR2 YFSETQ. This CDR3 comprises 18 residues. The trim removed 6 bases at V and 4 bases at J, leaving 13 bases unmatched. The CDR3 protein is CASNPIGTSGTVYNEQFF. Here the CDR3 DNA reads TGCGCCAGCAACCCGATAGGGACTAGCGGGACCGTGTACAATGAGCAGTTCTTC.